The TCR beta chain under discussion was sequenced for a study of technical replicates of blood from several donors. TCRdb's copy holds only in-frame clones and misses some; the assay was immunoSEQ multiplex PCR. The data contain 65,000 to 95,000 clones, approximately 94% of them seen just once; the ten biggest clones take up around 0.42%. This CDR3 has 14 amino acids. Germline CDR1 SGHDT, CDR2 YYEEEE. The ends lost 0 bases at V and 5 bases at J; junction bases unmatched: 3. What was sequenced was T cells isolated from PBMCs. This chain connects TRBV5-6 to TRBJ2-3; 7 nucleotides line up with TRBD1. The clonotype originates from a human donor in good health. The DNA of the CDR3 is TGTGCCAGCAGCTTGGATCAGGGGGTAGATACGCAGTATTTT. Protein: CASSLDQGVDTQYF.